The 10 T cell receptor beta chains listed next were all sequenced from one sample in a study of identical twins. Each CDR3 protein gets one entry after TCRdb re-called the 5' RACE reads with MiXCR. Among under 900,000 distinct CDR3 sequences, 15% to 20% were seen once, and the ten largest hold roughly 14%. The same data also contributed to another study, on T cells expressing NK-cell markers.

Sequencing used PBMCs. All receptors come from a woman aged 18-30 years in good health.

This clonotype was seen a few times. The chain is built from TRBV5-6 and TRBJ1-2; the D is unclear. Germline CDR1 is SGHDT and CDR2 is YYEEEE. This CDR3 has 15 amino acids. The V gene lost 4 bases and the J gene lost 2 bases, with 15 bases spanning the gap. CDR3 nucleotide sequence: TGTGCCAGCAGCCTCACGGTTCCGTTCAACTATGGCTACACCTTC. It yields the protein CASSLTVPFNYGYTF.

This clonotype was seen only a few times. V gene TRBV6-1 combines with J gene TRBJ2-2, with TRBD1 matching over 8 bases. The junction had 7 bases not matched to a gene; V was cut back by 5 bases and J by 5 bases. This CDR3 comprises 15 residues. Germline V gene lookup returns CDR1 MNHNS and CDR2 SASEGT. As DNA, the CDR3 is TGTGCCAGCAGTAGGGACAGGCGAGGGACCGGGGAGCTGTTTTTT. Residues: CASSRDRRGTGELFF.

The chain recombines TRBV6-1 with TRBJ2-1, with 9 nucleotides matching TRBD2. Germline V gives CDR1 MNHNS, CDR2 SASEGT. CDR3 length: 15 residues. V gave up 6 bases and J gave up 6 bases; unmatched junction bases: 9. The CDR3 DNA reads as TGTGCCAGCAGGCACGAGGGGACTAGCATCAATGAGCAGTTCTTC. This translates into CASRHEGTSINEQFF.

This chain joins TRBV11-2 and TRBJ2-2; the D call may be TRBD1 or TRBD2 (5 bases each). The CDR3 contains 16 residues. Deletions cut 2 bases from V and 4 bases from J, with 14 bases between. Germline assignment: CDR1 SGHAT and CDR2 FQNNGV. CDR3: CASSLPFSGATGELFF. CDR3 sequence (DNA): TGTGCCAGCAGCTTACCTTTCTCCGGGGCCACCGGGGAGCTGTTTTTT.

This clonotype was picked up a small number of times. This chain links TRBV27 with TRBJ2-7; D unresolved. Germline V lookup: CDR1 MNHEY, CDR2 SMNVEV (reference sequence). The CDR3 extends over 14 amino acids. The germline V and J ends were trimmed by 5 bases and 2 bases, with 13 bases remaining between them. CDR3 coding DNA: TGTGCCAGCAGTCGTACTCCCAGGACCTACGAGCAGTACTTC. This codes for CASSRTPRTYEQYF.

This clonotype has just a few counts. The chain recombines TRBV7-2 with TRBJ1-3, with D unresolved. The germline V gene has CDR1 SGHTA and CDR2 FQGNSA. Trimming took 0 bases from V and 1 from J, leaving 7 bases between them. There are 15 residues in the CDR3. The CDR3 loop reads CASSLASGSGNTIYF. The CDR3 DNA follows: TGTGCCAGCAGCTTAGCTTCTGGGTCTGGAAACACCATATATTTT.

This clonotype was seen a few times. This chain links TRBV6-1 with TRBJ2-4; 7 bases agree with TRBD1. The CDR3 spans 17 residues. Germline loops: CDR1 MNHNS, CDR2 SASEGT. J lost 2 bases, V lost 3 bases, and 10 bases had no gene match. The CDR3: CASSDIVTGWPKNIQYF. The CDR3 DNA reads TGTGCCAGCAGTGATATAGTGACAGGGTGGCCCAAAAACATTCAGTACTTC.

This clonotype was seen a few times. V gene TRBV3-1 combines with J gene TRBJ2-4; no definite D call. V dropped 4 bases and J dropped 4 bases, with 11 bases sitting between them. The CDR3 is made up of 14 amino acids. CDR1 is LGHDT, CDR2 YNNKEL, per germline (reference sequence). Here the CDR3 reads CASSLETGKNIQYF. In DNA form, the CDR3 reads TGTGCCAGCAGCCTAGAAACTGGGAAAAACATTCAGTACTTC.

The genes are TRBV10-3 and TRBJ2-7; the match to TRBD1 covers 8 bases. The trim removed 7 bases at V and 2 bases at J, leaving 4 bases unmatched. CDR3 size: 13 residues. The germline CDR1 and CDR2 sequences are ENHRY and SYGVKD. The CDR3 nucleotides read TGTGCCATCAATACAGGGGGGACCTACGAGCAGTACTTC. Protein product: CAINTGGTYEQYF.

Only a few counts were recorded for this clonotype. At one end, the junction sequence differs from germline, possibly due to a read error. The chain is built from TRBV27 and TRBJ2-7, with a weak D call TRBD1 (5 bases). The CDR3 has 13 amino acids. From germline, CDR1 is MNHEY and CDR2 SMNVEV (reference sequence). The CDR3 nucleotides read TGTGCCAGCAGTGTCACCCCCGACAGCCCACTATGGTTC. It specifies CASSVTPDSPLWF.